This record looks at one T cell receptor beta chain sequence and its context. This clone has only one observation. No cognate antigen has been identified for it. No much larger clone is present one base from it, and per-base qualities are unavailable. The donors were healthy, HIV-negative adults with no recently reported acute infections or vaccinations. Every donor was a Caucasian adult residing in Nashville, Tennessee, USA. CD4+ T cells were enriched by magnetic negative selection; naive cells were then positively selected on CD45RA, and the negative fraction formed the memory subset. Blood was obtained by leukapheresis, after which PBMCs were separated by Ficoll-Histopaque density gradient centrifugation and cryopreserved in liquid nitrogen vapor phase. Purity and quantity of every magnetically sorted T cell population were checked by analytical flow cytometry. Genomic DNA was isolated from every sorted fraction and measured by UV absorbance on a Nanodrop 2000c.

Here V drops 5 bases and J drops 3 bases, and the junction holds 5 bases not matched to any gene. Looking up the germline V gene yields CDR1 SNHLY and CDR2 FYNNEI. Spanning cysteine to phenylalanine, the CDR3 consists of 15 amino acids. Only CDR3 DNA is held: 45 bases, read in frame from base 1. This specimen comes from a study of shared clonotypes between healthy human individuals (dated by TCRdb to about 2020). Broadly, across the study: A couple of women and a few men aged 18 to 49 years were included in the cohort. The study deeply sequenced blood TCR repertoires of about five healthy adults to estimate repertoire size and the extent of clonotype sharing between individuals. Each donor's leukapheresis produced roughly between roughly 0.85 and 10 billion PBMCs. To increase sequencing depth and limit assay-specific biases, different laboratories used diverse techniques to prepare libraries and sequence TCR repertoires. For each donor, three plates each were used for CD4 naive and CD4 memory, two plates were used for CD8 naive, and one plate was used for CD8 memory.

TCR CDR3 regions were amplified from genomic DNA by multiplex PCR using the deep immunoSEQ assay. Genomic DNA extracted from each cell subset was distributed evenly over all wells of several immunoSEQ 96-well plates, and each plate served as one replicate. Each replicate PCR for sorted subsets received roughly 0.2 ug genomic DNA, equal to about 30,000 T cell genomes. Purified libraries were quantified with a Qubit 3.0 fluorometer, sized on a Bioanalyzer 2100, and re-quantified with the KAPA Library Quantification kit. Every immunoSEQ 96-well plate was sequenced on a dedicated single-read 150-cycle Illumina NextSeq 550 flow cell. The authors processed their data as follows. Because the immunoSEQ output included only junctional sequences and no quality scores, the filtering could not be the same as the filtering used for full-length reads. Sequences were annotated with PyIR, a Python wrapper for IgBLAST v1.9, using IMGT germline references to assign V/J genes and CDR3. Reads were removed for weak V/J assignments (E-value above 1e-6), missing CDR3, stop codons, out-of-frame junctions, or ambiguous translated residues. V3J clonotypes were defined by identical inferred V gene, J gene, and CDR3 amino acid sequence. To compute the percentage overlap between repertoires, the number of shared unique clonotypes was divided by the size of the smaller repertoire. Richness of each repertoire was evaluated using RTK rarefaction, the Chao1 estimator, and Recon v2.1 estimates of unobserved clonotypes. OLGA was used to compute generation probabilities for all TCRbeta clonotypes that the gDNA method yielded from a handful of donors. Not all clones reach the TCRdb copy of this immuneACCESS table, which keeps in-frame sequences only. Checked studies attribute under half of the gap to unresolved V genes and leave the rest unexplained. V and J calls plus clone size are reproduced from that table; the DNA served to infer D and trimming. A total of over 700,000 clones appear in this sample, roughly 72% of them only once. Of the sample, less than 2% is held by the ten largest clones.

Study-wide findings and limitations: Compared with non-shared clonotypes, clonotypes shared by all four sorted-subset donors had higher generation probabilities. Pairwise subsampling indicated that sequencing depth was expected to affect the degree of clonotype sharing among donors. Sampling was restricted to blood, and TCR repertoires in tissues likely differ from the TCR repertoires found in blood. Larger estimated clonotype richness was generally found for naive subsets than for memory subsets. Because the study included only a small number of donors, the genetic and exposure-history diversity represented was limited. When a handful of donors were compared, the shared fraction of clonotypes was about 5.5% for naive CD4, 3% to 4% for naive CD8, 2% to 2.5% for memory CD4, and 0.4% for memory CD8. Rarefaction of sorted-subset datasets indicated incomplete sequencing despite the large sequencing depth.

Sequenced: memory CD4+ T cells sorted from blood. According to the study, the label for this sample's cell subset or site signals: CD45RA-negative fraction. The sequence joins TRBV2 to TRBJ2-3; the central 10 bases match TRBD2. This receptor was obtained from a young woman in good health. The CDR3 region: CASSKLAGITDTQYF. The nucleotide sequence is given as TGTGCCAGCAGTAAACTAGCGGGAATTACAGATACGCAGTATTTT.